A single sample is the source of the 23 T cell receptor beta chains below, sequenced in a study of graft-versus-host responses after intestinal transplantation. These receptors are not linked to any known antigen. The data were produced by immunoSEQ multiplex PCR, yet TCRdb's version contains in-frame clones alone and is incomplete. Here the sample spans about 73,000 clones, 90% being singletons. Sequences were derived from unstimulated CD8+ T cells sorted from spleen or lymph node cells, sampled before transplant. Every receptor here comes from a human donor who was the organ donor for an intestinal transplant.

Only a few counts were recorded for this clone. The chain joins TRBV6-1 to TRBJ1-4, with D unresolved. The CDR3 runs to 17 residues. Trimming cost V 0 bases and J 7 bases, with 18 bases left between them. Germline V gene sequence: CDR1 MNHNS, CDR2 SASEGT. CDR3 region: CASSEAGGEGISEKLFF. The CDR3 coding sequence is TGTGCCAGCAGTGAAGCGGGTGGGGAGGGCATTAGTGAAAAACTGTTTTTT.

V gene TRBV5-4 combines with J gene TRBJ2-1; 7 bases are shared with TRBD1. This CDR3 spans 16 amino acids. Germline CDR1 SGHNT, CDR2 YYREEE (reference sequence). The V segment lost 1 base and the J segment 2 bases; nucleotides outside the gene matches: 6. This chain's CDR3 is CASSLWATGTYNEQFF. The CDR3 coding sequence is TGTGCCAGCAGCTTGTGGGCGACAGGGACCTACAATGAGCAGTTCTTC.

This rearrangement joins TRBV6-6 to TRBJ1-5, with 8 bases lining up with TRBD1. The length of the CDR3 is 15 residues. Per the germline V gene, CDR1 is MNHNY and CDR2 is SVGAGI (reference sequence). V trimming: 6 bases; J trimming: 5 bases; junction bases outside the gene matches: 9. The CDR3 is CASSSTGGLYQPQHF. For the CDR3, the DNA is TGTGCCAGCAGCTCAACAGGGGGACTCTATCAGCCCCAGCATTTT.

The genes are TRBV29-1 and TRBJ1-4; 7 bases fit TRBD1. Germline V lookup: CDR1 SQVTM, CDR2 ANQGSEA. The V gene end was trimmed by 1 base and the J gene end by 0 bases; junction bases not matched to a gene: 5. The CDR3 totals 16 residues. CDR3 sequence reads: CSVEVVGGSTNEKLFF. In nucleotides, the CDR3 is TGCAGCGTTGAAGTCGTAGGGGGCTCAACTAATGAAAAACTGTTTTTT.

This chain uses TRBV7-9 with TRBJ1-1; D not resolved. Looked up from germline, CDR1 is SEHNR and CDR2 is FQNEAQ (reference sequence). Trimming took off 5 bases at V and 1 base at J, with 11 bases between the two ends. This CDR3 is 14 amino acids long. The CDR3: CASSVVSRNTEAFF. The CDR3 coding sequence is TGTGCCAGCAGCGTGGTTTCCAGGAACACTGAAGCTTTCTTT.

V and J are TRBV6-5 and TRBJ1-1, with D perhaps matching TRBD1 (6 bases). Germline V gives CDR1 MNHEY, CDR2 SVGAGI. There are 15 residues in the CDR3. V was clipped by 6 bases and J by 1 base, with 15 bases between them. CDR3: CASSQIPDRNTEAFF. The DNA for the CDR3 is TGTGCCAGCAGCCAAATCCCGGACAGGAACACTGAAGCTTTCTTT.

This clone was recorded once. The chain couples TRBV6-6 to TRBJ2-7; D remains ambiguous. The CDR3 is made up of 13 amino acids. V shed 6 bases and J shed 4 bases, with 13 bases lying between them. Germline CDR1 is MNHNY and CDR2 is SVGAGI (reference sequence). This chain's CDR3 is CASSPLESYEQYV. The CDR3 DNA is TGTGCCAGCAGCCCCTTGGAGTCTTACGAGCAGTACGTC.

This clone was picked up one time. The chain uses TRBV4-2 and TRBJ1-2, with a possible D match to TRBD1 (5 bases). The germline V gene has CDR1 LGHNA and CDR2 YNFKEQ. There are 14 residues in the CDR3. V was shortened by 0 bases and J by 6 bases, with 11 bases between the two germline ends. Written as DNA, the CDR3 is TGTGCCAGCAGCCAAGAACAGGACAAGGATGGCTACACCTTC. Translating gives CASSQEQDKDGYTF.

J is TRBJ2-2 and V is TRBV13; 9 positions agree with TRBD2. The trim removed 3 bases at V and 5 bases at J, leaving 19 bases unmatched. Germline V CDR1 and CDR2: PRHDT, FYEKMQ (reference sequence). CDR3 length: 20 residues. The CDR3 loop reads CASSLGLAIQALQSTGELFF. CDR3 sequence (DNA): TGTGCCAGCAGCTTGGGACTAGCAATCCAAGCCCTACAAAGTACCGGGGAGCTGTTTTTT.

The chain employs TRBV14 and TRBJ2-2, with 7 bases aligning to TRBD1. This CDR3 has 19 amino acids. Germline lookup yields CDR1 SGHDN and CDR2 FVKESK. The junction had 11 bases not matched to a gene; V was cut back by 0 bases and J by 1 base. CDR3 loop: CASSQDPSPGQQNTGELFF. In DNA, the CDR3 is TGTGCCAGCAGCCAAGATCCCTCCCCGGGACAGCAGAACACCGGGGAGCTGTTTTTT. Full variable domain (remainder filled in from reference TRBV14 and TRBJ2-2): EAGVTQFPSHSVIEKGQTVTLRCDPISGHDNLYWYRRVMGKEIKFLLHFVKESKQDESGMPNNRFLAERTGGTYSTLKVQPAELEDSGVYFCASSQDPSPGQQNTGELFFGEGSRLTVL.

The chain couples TRBV5-8 to TRBJ2-2, with TRBD1 matching over 7 bases. Germline V gene sequence: CDR1 SGHTS, CDR2 YDEGEE. With 3 bases clipped from V and 3 bases from J, the junction kept 11 bases outside the gene matches. This CDR3 contains 17 residues. CDR3 sequence reads: CASSSLRVTGDTGELFF. CDR3 nucleotides: TGTGCCAGCAGCTCCCTCCGGGTCACAGGGGACACCGGGGAGCTGTTTTTT.

The J gene is TRBJ2-1, the V gene TRBV5-6; TRBD2 is a possible D gene (6 bases). From germline, CDR1 is SGHDT and CDR2 YYEEEE. V dropped 0 bases and J dropped 4 bases, with 17 bases sitting between them. The CDR3 length is 17 residues. CDR3 sequence reads: CASSLAQRAITYNEQFF. Written as DNA, the CDR3 is TGTGCCAGCAGCTTGGCCCAGCGGGCAATAACATACAATGAGCAGTTCTTC.

V usage is TRBV27 and J usage is TRBJ2-1; 9 nucleotides match TRBD2. Germline loops: CDR1 MNHEY, CDR2 SMNVEV (reference sequence). V trimming: 1 base; J trimming: 2 bases; junction bases outside the gene matches: 9. This CDR3 comprises 18 residues. The CDR3: CASSLLGGGAGTYNEQFF. The CDR3 coding sequence is TGTGCCAGCAGTTTATTAGGCGGGGGGGCCGGTACCTACAATGAGCAGTTCTTC.

The V call is TRBV5-1, the J call TRBJ1-2, with 11 bases matching TRBD1. Looked up from germline, CDR1 is SGHRS and CDR2 is YFSETQ. V gave up 5 bases and J gave up 3 bases; unmatched junction bases: 9. The CDR3 covers 16 residues. Here the CDR3 DNA reads TGCGCCAGCAGAGGGAGGACAGGGGGCGAAGACTATGGCTACACCTTC. Encoded protein: CASRGRTGGEDYGYTF.

By proportion, this clone is medium-sized. The genes are TRBV6-4 and TRBJ2-5, with D possibly being TRBD1 (5 bases). The CDR3 covers 13 residues. Between the trimmed V and J ends, which lost 5 bases and 0 bases, there was a span of 7 bases. Germline V gives CDR1 MRHNA, CDR2 SNTAGT. The CDR3 sequence is CASSRTHQETQYF. In nucleotides, the CDR3 is TGTGCCAGCAGTAGGACACACCAAGAGACCCAGTACTTC.

The CDR3: CASSLAKLHGRKAFF. The DNA for the CDR3 is TGTGCCAGCAGCTTAGCGAAACTTCACGGCAGGAAGGCTTTCTTT. V is TRBV7-9 and J is TRBJ1-1; D ambiguous. Trimming shortened V by 0 bases and J by 11 bases, and 19 bases separated the two germline ends. The CDR3 runs to 15 residues. Germline CDR1 and CDR2: SEHNR and FQNEAQ (reference sequence).

The gene calls are TRBV29-1 and TRBJ1-1, with 10 bases matching TRBD1. There are 15 residues in the CDR3. V lost 2 bases to trimming and J lost 6 bases; unmatched junction nucleotides: 9. The germline V gene has CDR1 SQVTM and CDR2 ANQGSEA. This CDR3 is CSVEYLGQGLAEAFF. CDR3 DNA sequence: TGCAGCGTTGAATATTTGGGACAGGGGTTGGCTGAAGCTTTCTTT.

The CDR3 sequence: CASSPNTGGPYEQYV. In nucleotides, the CDR3 is TGTGCCAGCAGCCCAAATACGGGTGGCCCCTACGAGCAGTACGTC. The chain recombines TRBV7-9 with TRBJ2-7; no definite D call. The CDR3 is 15 residues long. Trimming removed 5 bases from V and 2 bases from J, with 16 bases in between. Germline V gene data show CDR1 as SEHNR and CDR2 as FQNEAQ (reference sequence).

This sequence joins TRBV7-9 and TRBJ1-1; no firm D call. The CDR3 has 14 residues. Per germline, CDR1 SEHNR and CDR2 FQNEAQ (reference sequence). The V end lost 5 bases, the J end lost 0 bases, and 10 bases lay between the germline ends. CDR3 coding DNA: TGTGCCAGCAGCCCCCCGTCCCTGAACACTGAAGCTTTCTTT. Translated, it gives CASSPPSLNTEAFF.

This chain uses TRBV28 with TRBJ1-1; 9 bases align to TRBD1. Germline CDR1 and CDR2: MDHEN and SYDVKM. This CDR3 is 15 amino acids long. V lost 6 bases and J lost 1; bases outside the gene matches: 6. The CDR3 region is CASSDRGKGNTEAFF. In nucleotides, the CDR3 is TGTGCCAGCAGCGACAGGGGGAAAGGGAACACTGAAGCTTTCTTT.

This chain connects TRBV6-5 to TRBJ1-5, with 11 nucleotides matching TRBD1. Germline V gives CDR1 MNHEY, CDR2 SVGAGI. CDR3 length: 15 residues. V shed 6 bases, J shed 4 bases, and the junction held 5 bases outside the gene matches. The CDR3 region has the DNA TGTGCCAGCAGCCGGACAGGGGGCGCAAATCAGCCCCAGCATTTT. Translating gives CASSRTGGANQPQHF.

The chain has TRBV7-9 and TRBJ2-1; D perhaps matches TRBD1 (7 bases). The V gene's germline CDR1 is SEHNR and CDR2 FQNEAQ (reference sequence). The germline V and J ends were trimmed by 2 bases and 1 base, with 12 bases remaining between them. This CDR3 is 16 amino acids long. CDR3 DNA: TGTGCCAGCAGCTTACCGGGGGACAGTTCCTACAATGAGCAGTTCTTC. It encodes CASSLPGDSSYNEQFF.

This chain uses TRBV7-2 with TRBJ1-2; tentatively, D is TRBD1 (5 bases). The CDR3 covers 16 residues. Germline V gives CDR1 SGHTA, CDR2 FQGNSA. V was shortened by 3 bases and J by 1 base, with 15 bases between the two germline ends. The CDR3 spells CASSFPRATDNYGYTF. Here the CDR3 DNA reads TGTGCCAGCAGCTTCCCGCGCGCGACAGATAACTATGGCTACACCTTC.